Described below is a single TCR beta chain sequence and its context. Its antigen is not identified. The sample is drawn from a study of OX40 agonist ivuxolimab in advanced cancers. Across the study: Three partial responders included one hepatocellular carcinoma patient and two cutaneous melanoma patients.

Broader study findings: Expanded clones were, on average, more numerous in CD8+ T cells than in CD4+. Among patients with partial responses at 0.1-3.0 mg/kg, clonal expansion was among the lowest.

Assay used: immunoSEQ multiplex PCR; TCRdb lists only in-frame clones, some missing. The table includes approximately 81,000 clones, about 93% detected once. The CDR3 contains 15 residues. CDR1 is MDHEN, CDR2 SYDVKM, per germline. Trimming pared 5 bases from V and 0 bases from J, leaving 11 bases between. V gene TRBV28 combines with J gene TRBJ2-1; either TRBD1 or TRBD2 may fit D (5 bases each). The origin of this receptor is an adult with an advanced solid tumor such as melanoma, head and neck, liver or kidney cancer. Sequencing was performed on CD4+ or CD8+ T cells sorted from blood, taken in a trial of the OX40 agonist ivuxolimab. The CDR3 region has the DNA TGTGCCAGCAGTCAAGGGACCCCCTCCTACAATGAGCAGTTCTTC. Protein: CASSQGTPSYNEQFF.